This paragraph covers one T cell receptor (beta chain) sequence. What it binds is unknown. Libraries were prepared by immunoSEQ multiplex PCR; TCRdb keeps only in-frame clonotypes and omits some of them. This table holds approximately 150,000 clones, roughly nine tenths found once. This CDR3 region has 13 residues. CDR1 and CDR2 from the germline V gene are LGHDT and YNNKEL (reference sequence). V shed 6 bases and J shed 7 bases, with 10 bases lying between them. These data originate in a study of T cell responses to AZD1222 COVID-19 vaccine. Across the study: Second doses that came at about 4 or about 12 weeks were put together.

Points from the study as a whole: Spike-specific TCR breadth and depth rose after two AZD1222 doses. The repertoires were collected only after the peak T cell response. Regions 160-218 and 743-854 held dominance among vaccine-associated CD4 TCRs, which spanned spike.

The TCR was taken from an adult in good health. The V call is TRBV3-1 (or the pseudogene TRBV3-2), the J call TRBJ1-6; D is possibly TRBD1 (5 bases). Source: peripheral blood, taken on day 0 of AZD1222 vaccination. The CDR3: CASRGEGNSPLHF. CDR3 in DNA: TGTGCCAGCAGAGGGGAGGGGAATTCACCCCTCCACTTT.